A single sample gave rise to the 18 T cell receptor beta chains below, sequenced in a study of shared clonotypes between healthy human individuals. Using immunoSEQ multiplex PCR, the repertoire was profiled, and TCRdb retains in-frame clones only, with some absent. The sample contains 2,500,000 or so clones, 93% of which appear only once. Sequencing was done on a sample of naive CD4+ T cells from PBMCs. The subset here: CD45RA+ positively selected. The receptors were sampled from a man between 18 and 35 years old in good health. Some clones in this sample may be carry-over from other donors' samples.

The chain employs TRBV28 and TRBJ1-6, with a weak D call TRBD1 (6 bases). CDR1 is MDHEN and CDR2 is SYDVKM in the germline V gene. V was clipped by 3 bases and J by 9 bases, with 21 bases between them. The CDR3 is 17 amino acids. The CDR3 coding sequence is TGTGCCAGCAGTTTCCGACACAACTCCGGCAGGGGTTCACCCCTCCACTTT. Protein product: CASSFRHNSGRGSPLHF.

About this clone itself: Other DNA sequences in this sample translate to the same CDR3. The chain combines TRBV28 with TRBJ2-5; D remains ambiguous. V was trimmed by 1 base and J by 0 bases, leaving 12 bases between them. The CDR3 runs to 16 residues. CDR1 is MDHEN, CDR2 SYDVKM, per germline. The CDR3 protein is CASSLYGVGYQETQYF. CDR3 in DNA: TGTGCCAGCAGTTTATACGGTGTCGGATACCAAGAGACCCAGTACTTC.

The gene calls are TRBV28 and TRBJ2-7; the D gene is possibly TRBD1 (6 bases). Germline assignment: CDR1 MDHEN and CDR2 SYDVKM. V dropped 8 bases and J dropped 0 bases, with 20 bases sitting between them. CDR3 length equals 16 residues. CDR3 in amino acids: CASYEAGAKSSYEQYF. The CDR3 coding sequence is TGTGCCAGCTACGAGGCAGGGGCCAAGAGCTCCTACGAGCAGTACTTC.

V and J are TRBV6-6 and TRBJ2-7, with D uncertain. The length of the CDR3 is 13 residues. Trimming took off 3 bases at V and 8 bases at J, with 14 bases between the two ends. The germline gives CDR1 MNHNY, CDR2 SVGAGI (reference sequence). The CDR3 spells CASSYDQGPKQYF. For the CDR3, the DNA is TGTGCCAGCAGTTATGACCAAGGACCAAAGCAGTACTTC.

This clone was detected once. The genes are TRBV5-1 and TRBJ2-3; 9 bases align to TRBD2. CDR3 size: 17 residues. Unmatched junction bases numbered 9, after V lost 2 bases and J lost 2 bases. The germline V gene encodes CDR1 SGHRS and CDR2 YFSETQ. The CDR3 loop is CASSFLPLAGDTDTQYF. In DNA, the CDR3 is TGCGCCAGCAGCTTCCTTCCTTTAGCGGGAGACACAGATACGCAGTATTTT. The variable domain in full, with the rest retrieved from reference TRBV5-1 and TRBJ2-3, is KAGVTQTPRYLIKTRGQQVTLSCSPISGHRSVSWYQQTPGQGLQFLFEYFSETQRNKGNFPGRFSGRQFSNSRSEMNVSTLELGDSALYLCASSFLPLAGDTDTQYFGPGTRLTVL.

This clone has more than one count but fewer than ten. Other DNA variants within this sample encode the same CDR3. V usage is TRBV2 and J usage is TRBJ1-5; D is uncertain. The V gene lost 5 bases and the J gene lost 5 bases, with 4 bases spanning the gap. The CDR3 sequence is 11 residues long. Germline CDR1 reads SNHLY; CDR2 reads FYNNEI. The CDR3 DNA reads TGTGCCAGCAGTTTAGATCAGCCCCAGCATTTT. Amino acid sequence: CASSLDQPQHF.

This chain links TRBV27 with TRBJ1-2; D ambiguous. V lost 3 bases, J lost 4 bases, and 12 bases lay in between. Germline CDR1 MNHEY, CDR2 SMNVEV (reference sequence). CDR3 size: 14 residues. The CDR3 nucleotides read TGTGCCAGCAGTTTTAGTTCGGGTGGCTATGGCTACACCTTC. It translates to CASSFSSGGYGYTF.

The DNA for the CDR3 is TGCGCCAGCAGCTTGCGCTCGAGACAGTTACCACCGGAGACCCAGTACTTC. Translating it yields CASSLRSRQLPPETQYF. The chain links TRBV5-1 to TRBJ2-5; weak D call: TRBD1 (5 bases). Germline V gene lookup returns CDR1 SGHRS and CDR2 YFSETQ. The CDR3 is 17 residues long. Trimming shortened V by 1 base and J by 5 bases, and 21 bases separated the two germline ends. Variable domain in full (rest from reference TRBV5-1 and TRBJ2-5): KAGVTQTPRYLIKTRGQQVTLSCSPISGHRSVSWYQQTPGQGLQFLFEYFSETQRNKGNFPGRFSGRQFSNSRSEMNVSTLELGDSALYLCASSLRSRQLPPETQYFGPGTRLLVL.

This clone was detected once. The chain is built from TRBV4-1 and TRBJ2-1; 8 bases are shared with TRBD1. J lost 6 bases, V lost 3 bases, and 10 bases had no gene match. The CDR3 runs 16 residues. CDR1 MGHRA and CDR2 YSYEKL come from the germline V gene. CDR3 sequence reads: CASSQSKTGVGNEQFF. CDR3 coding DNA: TGCGCCAGCAGCCAGTCAAAGACAGGGGTAGGCAATGAGCAGTTCTTC.

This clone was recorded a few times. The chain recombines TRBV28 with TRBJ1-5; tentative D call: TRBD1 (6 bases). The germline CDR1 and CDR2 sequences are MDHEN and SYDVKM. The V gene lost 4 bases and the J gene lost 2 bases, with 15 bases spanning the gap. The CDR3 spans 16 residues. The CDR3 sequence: CASSYRAGVGNQPQHF. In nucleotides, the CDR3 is TGTGCCAGCAGTTACCGTGCAGGGGTTGGCAATCAGCCCCAGCATTTT.

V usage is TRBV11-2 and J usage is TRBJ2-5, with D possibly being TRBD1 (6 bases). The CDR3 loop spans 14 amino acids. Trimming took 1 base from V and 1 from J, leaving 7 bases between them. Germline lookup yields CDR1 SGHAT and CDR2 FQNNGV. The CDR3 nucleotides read TGTGCCAGCAGCTTAGTAGGGGGCCAAGAGACCCAGTACTTC. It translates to CASSLVGGQETQYF.

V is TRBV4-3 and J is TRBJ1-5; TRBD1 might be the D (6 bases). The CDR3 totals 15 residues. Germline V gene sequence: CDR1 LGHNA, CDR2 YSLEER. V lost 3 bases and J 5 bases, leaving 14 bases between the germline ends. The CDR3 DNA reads TGCGCCAGCAGCCAGAACGGGGGGGGCGATCAGCCCCAGCATTTT. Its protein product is CASSQNGGGDQPQHF.

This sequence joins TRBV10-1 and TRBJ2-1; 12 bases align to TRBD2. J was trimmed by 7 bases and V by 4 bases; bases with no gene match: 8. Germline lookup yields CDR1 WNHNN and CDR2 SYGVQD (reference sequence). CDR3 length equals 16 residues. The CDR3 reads CASSGLLAGGENEQFF. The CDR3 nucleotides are TGCGCCAGCAGTGGATTGCTAGCGGGAGGGGAGAATGAGCAGTTCTTC.

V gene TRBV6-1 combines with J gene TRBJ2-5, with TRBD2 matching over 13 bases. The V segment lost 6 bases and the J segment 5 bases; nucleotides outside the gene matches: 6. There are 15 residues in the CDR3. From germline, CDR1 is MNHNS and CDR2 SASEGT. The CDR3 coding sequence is TGTGCCAGCAGAAAACTAGCGGGAGGGCCGGAGACCCAGTACTTC. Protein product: CASRKLAGGPETQYF.

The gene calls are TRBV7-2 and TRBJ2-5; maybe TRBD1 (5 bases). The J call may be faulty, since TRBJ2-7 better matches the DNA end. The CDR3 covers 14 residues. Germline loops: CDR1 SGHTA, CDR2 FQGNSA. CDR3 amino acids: CASSQRTGSYEQYF. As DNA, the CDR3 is TGTGCCAGCAGCCAACGAACAGGATCCTACGAGCAGTACTTC.

CDR3 nucleotide sequence: TGTGCCAGCAGCACCAGCGGGCGGAGGGCCGACCACACCGGGGAGCTGTTTTTT. Its protein is CASSTSGRRADHTGELFF. The V call is TRBV5-4, the J call TRBJ2-2, with a possible D match to TRBD2 (6 bases). Trimming stripped 4 bases from V and 3 bases from J, with 22 bases between. The CDR3 covers 18 residues. The germline V gene has CDR1 SGHNT and CDR2 YYREEE (reference sequence).

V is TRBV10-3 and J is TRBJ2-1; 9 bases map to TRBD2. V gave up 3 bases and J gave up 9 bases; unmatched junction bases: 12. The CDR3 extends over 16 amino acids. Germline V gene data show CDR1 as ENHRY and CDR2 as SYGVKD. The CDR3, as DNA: TGTGCCATCAGTGACCCGACTAGCGGAGTCAGGGGTGAGCAGTTCTTC. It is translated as CAISDPTSGVRGEQFF.

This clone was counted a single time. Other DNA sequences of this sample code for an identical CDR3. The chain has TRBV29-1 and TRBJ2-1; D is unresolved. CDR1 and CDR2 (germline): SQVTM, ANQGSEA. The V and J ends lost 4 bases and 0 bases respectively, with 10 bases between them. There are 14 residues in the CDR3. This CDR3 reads CSVGGRSSYNEQFF. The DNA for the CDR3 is TGCAGCGTTGGAGGCAGGAGCTCCTACAATGAGCAGTTCTTC.